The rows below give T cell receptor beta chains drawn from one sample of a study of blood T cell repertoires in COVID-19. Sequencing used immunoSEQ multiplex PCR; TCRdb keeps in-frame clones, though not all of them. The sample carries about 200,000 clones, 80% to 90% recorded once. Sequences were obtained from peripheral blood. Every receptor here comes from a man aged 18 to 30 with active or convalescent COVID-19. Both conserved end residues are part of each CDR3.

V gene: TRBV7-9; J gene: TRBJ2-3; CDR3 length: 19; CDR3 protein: CASSPTDPGTSEKVDTQYF
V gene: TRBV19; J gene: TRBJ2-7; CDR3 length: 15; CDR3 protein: CASSIGSGPAYEQYF
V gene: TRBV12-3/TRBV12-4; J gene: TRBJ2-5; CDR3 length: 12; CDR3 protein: CASSPPRETQYF
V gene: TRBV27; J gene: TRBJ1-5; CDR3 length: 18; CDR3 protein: CATKKRHATGVSNQPQHF
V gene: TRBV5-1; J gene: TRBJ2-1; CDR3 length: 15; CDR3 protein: CASSLDPSGYNEQFF
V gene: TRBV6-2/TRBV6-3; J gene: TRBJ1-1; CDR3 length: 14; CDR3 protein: CASSYSEGQTEAFF
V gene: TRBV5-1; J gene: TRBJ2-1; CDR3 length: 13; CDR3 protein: CASSFGQYNEQFF
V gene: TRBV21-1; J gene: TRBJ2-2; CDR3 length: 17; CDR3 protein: CASSPRTSGPNTGELFF
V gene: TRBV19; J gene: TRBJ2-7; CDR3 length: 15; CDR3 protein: CASSLLPLSSYEQYF
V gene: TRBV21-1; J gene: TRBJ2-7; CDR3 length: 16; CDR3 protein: CASSKVPREGLGEQYF
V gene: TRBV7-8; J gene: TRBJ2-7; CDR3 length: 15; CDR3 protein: CASSLGFTSGHEQYF
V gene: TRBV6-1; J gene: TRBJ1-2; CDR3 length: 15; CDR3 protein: CASSESRGVGYGYTF
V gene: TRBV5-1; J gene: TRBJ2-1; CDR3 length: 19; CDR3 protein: CASSFASGSRVGSYNEQFF